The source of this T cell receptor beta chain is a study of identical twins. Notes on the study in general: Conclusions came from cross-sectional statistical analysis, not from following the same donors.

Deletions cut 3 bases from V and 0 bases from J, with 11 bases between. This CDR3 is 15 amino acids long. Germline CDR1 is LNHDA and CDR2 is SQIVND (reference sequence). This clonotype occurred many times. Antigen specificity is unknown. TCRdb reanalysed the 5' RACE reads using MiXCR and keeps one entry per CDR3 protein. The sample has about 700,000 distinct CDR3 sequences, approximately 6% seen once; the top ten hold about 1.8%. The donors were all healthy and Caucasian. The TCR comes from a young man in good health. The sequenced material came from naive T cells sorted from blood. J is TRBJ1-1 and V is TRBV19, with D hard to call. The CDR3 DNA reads TGTGCCAGTAGTATTACGGGAAACATGAACACTGAAGCTTTCTTT. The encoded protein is CASSITGNMNTEAFF.